This T cell receptor (beta chain) was observed in a study of regulatory T cells in long-lasting Graves disease. V lost 5 bases to trimming and J lost 7 bases; unmatched junction nucleotides: 8. Per germline, CDR1 SGHTA and CDR2 FQGNSA. CDR3 length equals 14 residues. This clonotype was detected many times. As for time point: newly diagnosed GD, antithyroid drugs for less than 3 months. After RNA was extracted from PBMCs, the TCR library was made from it. HTBI primers from iRepertoire and Arm-PCR of CDR3 regions yielded the TCR beta libraries. Using its own MiXCR run on the multiplex PCR reads, TCRdb lists one record per CDR3 protein. The sample lists some 500,000 distinct CDR3 sequences, approximately 13% occurring once. The sample also formed part of further work on T cells in Graves' hyperthyroidism and ophthalmopathy.

The TCR sequence derives from a man aged 30 to 39 with Graves disease. This sequence joins TRBV7-2 and TRBJ2-1, with 7 bases that match TRBD2. The sequences come from peripheral blood mononuclear cells (PBMCs), collected at new diagnosis, from a patient treated with antithyroid drugs. This chain's CDR3 is CASSPSLLANEQFF. DNA of the CDR3: TGTGCCAGCAGCCCCTCCCTACTAGCGAATGAGCAGTTCTTC.